Reported below is one T cell receptor beta chain. The CDR3 runs 15 residues. V dropped 4 bases and J dropped 5 bases, with 15 bases sitting between them. The germline V gene encodes CDR1 LGHDT and CDR2 YNNKEL (reference sequence). This specimen comes from a study of blood T cell repertoires in COVID-19. Clones were read by immunoSEQ multiplex PCR, and TCRdb kept only the in-frame ones, dropping some. The sample yields 95,000 to 150,000 clones, approximately 90% seen once. This clonotype originated in a man aged 40-49 years with acute or convalescent COVID-19. The sample consisted of peripheral blood. V is TRBV3-1 (or the pseudogene TRBV3-2) and J is TRBJ1-3; maybe TRBD1 (5 bases). The CDR3 DNA reads as TGTGCCAGCAGCCCCGCGCGACAGACCCGAAACACCATATATTTT. Translated: CASSPARQTRNTIYF.